This T cell receptor (beta chain) was captured in a study of blood T cell repertoires in COVID-19 (dated by TCRdb to the early 2020s). With respect to the entire study: Samples from collaborators originated in the United States, Italy and Spain and spanned both the acute and convalescent phases of COVID-19. The material from the prospective study consisted of cDNA or gDNA derived from T cells, B-cell-depleted T cells, or PBMCs. The dataset comprised deeply sampled blood TCRbeta repertoires from subjects exposed to, actively infected with, or recovered from COVID-19. The repertoires were released in a freely available public database meant as a resource for research on the immune response to SARS-CoV-2. The samples were drawn from two sources: the first 160 participants of the ongoing ImmuneRACE study, and over 1,000 subjects contributed by 6 global collaborators. Nearly every sample came with metadata listing a de-identified subject ID, COVID-19 status, age in years and sex. Where available, HLA class I and class II types were obtained from metadata supplied by the sample provider rather than from assay-based typing.

CDR1 and CDR2 (KGHSH, LQKENI) derive from the germline V gene. Including cysteine and phenylalanine, the CDR3 has 14 amino acids. The sequence is cut down to CDR3 DNA, 42 bases in frame from base 1. V is clipped by 6 bases and J by 1 base, and the sequence between their germline boundaries is 12 bases long. Broad study findings and their caveats: The amount of clinical and demographic metadata varied by source and participant and was provided uncurated.

The immunoSEQ Assay, a bias-controlled multiplex PCR, was used to amplify TCRbeta CDR3 regions from genomic DNA. Per the original workflow: Within the assay, amplification of reference gene primers was used to estimate how many nucleated cells each sample contained. Sequence reads were collapsed and filtered to measure the absolute abundance of every unique TCRbeta CDR3 rearrangement. Productive Simpson clonality was computed per sample as the square root of Simpson's diversity index over productive rearrangements. Sourced from immuneACCESS, this table was stored by TCRdb with only in-frame sequences that have V and J called. A share of the clones is absent; for the studies checked, an unresolved V gene accounts for under half, and the remainder has no known explanation. V, J and clone size are those of that table, while D and trimming were read from the DNA. This sample has about 120,000 clones in its table, and 76% of those were observed once. The ten largest clones capture roughly 3.8% of the sample.

Whole blood was collected in K2EDTA tubes by collaborating institutions according to the institutions' own protocols. For TCRbeta analysis, collaborators shipped samples in one of three forms: frozen whole blood, isolated PBMCs, or DNA extracted from either of those sample types. This clone has more than one count but fewer than ten. No antigen is known for it. Per-nucleotide qualities are absent, and no much larger clonotype sits a single base away. The rearranged chain carries TRBV18 and TRBJ1-1; a tentative D match to TRBD1 spans 5 bases. This TCR derives from a woman of 80 years or more with acute or convalescent COVID-19. Sequencing input: peripheral blood. In nucleotide form, the sequence is TGTGCCAGCTCTCCCCAGGGATCGAACACTGAAGCTTTCTTT. This yields the protein CASSPQGSNTEAFF.